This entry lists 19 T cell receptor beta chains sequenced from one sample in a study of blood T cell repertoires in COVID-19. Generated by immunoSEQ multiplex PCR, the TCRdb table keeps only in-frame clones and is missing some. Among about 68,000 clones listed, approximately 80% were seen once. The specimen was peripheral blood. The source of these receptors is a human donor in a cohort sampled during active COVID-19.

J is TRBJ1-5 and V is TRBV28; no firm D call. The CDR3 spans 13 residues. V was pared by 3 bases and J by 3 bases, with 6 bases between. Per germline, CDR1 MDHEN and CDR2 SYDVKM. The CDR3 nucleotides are TGTGCCAGCAGTTTCCTTTCCAATCAGCCCCAGCATTTT. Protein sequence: CASSFLSNQPQHF.

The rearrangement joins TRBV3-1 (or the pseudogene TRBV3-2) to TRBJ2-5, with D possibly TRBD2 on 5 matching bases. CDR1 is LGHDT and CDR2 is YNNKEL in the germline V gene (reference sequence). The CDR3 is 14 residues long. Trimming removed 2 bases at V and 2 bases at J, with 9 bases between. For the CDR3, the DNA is TGTGCCAGCAGCCAAAGCTGGGAGCAAGAGACCCAGTACTTC. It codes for CASSQSWEQETQYF.

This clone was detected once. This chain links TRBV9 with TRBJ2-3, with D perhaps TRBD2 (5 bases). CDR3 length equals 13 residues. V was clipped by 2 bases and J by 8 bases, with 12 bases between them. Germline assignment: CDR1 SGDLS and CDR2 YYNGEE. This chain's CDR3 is CASSVSSGGTQYF. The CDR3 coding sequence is TGTGCCAGCAGCGTCAGTAGTGGAGGTACGCAGTATTTT.

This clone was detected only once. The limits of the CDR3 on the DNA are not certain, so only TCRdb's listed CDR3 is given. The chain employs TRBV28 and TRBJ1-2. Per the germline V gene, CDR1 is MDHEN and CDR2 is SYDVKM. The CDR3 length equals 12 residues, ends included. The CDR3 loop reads CASSSSRIGYTF.

In DNA form, the CDR3 reads TGTGCCATCAGTGAGCAAGACGAGGTTGGCTACAATGAGCAGTTCTTC. Translated: CAISEQDEVGYNEQFF. This rearrangement joins TRBV10-3 to TRBJ2-1; unclear D gene. The ends were cut back, 2 bases at V and 3 bases at J, with 14 bases in the middle. CDR3 length equals 16 residues. Germline V CDR1 and CDR2: ENHRY, SYGVKD.

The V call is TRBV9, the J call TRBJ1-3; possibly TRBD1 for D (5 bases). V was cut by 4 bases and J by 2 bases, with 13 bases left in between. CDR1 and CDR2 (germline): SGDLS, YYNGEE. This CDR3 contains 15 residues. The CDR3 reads CASSHGGRTGNTIYF. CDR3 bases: TGTGCCAGCAGCCACGGGGGGAGAACTGGAAACACCATATATTTT.

CDR3 DNA: TGTGCCAGCTCACGAGACGGCGGGTTCTACTTC. Translated, it gives CASSRDGGFYF. The chain couples TRBV18 to TRBJ2-7; D may be TRBD2 (5 bases). Germline loops: CDR1 KGHSH, CDR2 LQKENI. The CDR3 contains 11 residues. V gave up 4 bases and J gave up 13 bases, with 14 bases separating them.

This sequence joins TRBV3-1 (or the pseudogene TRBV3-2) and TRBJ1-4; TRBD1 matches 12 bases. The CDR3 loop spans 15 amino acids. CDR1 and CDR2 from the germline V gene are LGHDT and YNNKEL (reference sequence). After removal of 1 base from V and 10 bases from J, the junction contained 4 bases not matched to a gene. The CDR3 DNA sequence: TGTGCCAGCAGCCAAGGGGACAGGGGGCACGGAAAACTGTTTTTT. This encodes CASSQGDRGHGKLFF.

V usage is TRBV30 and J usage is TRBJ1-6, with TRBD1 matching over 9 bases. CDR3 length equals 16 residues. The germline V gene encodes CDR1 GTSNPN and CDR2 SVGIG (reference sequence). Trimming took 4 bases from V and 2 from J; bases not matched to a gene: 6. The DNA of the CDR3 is TGTGCCTGGATCGCACAGGGGGCGACCTATAATTCACCCCTCCACTTT. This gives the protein CAWIAQGATYNSPLHF.

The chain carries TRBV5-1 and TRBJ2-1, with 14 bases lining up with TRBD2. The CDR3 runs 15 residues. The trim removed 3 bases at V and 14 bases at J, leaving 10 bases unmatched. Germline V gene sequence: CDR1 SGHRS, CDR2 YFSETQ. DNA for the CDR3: TGCGCCAGCAGCTCCACGACTAGCGGGGGGGCCATCAAGTTCTTC. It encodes CASSSTTSGGAIKFF.

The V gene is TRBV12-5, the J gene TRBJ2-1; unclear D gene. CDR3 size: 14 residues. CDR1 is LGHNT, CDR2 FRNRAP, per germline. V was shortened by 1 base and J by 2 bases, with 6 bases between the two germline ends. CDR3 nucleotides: TGTGCTAGTGGTTTGGGAGACACCTACAATGAGCAGTTCTTC. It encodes CASGLGDTYNEQFF.

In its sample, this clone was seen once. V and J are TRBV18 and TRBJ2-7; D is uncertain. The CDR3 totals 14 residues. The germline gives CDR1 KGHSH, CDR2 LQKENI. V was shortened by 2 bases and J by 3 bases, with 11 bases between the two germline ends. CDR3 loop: CASSPDMSGYEQYF. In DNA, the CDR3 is TGTGCCAGCTCACCAGATATGTCCGGCTACGAGCAGTACTTC. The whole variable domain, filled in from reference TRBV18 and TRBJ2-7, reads NAGVMQNPRHLVRRRGQEARLRCSPMKGHSHVYWYRQLPEEGLKFMVYLQKENIIDESGMPKERFSAEFPKEGPSILRIQQVVRGDSAAYFCASSPDMSGYEQYFGPGTRLTVT.

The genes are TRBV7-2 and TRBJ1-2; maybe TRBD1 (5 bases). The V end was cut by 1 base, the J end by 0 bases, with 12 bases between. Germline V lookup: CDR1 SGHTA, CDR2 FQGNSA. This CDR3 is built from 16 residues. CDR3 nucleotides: TGTGCCAGCAGCTTAGATTCACGGGGGTCTAACTATGGCTACACCTTC. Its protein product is CASSLDSRGSNYGYTF.

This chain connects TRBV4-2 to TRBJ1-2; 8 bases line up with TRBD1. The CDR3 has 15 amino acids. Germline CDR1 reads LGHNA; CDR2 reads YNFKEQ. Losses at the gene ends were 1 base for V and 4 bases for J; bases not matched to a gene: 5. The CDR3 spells CASSQGTGTAYGYTF. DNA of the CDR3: TGTGCCAGCAGCCAAGGGACAGGGACAGCCTATGGCTACACCTTC.

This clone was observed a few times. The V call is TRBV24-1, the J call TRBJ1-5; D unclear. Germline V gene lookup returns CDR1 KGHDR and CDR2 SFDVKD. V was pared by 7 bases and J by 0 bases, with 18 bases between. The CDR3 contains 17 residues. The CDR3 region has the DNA TGTGCCACCAGCTTAAACCCTCAGAGGGTTAGCAATCAGCCCCAGCATTTT. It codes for CATSLNPQRVSNQPQHF.

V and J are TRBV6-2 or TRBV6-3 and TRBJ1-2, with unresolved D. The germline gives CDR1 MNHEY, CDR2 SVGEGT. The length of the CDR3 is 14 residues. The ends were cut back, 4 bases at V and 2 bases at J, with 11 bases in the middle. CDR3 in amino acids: CASSLTFQNYGYTF. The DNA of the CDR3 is TGTGCCAGCAGTTTGACATTCCAAAACTATGGCTACACCTTC.

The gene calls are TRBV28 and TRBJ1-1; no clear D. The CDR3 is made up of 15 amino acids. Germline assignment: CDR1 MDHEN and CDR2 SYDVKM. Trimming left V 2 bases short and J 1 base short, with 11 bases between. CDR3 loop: CASSLDNPRNTEAFF. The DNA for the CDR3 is TGTGCCAGCAGTTTAGATAATCCCAGGAACACTGAAGCTTTCTTT.

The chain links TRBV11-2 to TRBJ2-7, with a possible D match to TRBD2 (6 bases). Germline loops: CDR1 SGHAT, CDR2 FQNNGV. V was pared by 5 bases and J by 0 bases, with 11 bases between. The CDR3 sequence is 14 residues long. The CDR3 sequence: CASSPWRGSYEQYF. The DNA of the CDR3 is TGTGCCAGCAGCCCCTGGCGGGGCTCCTACGAGCAGTACTTC.

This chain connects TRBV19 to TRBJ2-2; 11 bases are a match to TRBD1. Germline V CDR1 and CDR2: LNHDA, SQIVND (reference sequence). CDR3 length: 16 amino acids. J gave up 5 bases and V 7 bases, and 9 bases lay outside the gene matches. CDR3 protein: CASTLPGTGGTGELFF. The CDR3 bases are TGTGCCAGTACTTTACCCGGGACAGGGGGGACCGGGGAGCTGTTTTTT.